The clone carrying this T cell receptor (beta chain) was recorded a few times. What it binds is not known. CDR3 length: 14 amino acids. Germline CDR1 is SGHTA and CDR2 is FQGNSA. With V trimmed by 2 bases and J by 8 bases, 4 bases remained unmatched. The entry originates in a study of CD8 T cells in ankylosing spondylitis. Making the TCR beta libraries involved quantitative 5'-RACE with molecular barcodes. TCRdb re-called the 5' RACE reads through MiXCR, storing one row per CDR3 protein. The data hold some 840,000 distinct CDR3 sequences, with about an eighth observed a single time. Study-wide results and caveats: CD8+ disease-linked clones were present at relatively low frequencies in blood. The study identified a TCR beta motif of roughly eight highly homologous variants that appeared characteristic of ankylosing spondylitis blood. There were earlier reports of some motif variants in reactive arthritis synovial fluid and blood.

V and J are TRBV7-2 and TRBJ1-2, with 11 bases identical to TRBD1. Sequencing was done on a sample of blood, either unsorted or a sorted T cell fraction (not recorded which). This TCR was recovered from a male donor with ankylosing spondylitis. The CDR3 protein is CASSLRTGGDGYTF. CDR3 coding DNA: TGTGCCAGCAGCTTACGGACAGGGGGCGACGGCTACACCTTC.